These 24 T cell receptor beta chains came from one sample sequenced in a study of blood T cell repertoires in COVID-19. Data came from immunoSEQ multiplex PCR; TCRdb stores just in-frame clones and leaves some out. The sample lists 180,000 or so clones; around 87% were seen once. Sequenced sample: peripheral blood. These TCRs come from a man aged 18 to 29 with acute or convalescent COVID-19.

The genes are TRBV18 and TRBJ2-7, with D maybe TRBD1 (6 bases). The CDR3 totals 15 residues. V dropped 3 bases and J dropped 0 bases, with 12 bases sitting between them. Germline V gene lookup returns CDR1 KGHSH and CDR2 LQKENI. The CDR3: CASSPLKDSSYEQYF. DNA of the CDR3: TGTGCCAGCTCACCCCTGAAGGACAGCTCCTACGAGCAGTACTTC.

In its sample, this clone was seen once. The chain has TRBV3-1 (or the pseudogene TRBV3-2) and TRBJ2-3; the match to TRBD2 covers 8 bases. Trimming at V came to 1 base and at J to 4 bases, leaving 7 bases not matched to a gene. The CDR3 consists of 16 residues. In germline, CDR1 is LGHDT, CDR2 YNNKEL (reference sequence). CDR3 sequence: CASSQVAGGGPDTQYF. The CDR3 DNA is TGTGCCAGCAGCCAAGTTGCGGGGGGCGGCCCAGATACGCAGTATTTT.

This clone was seen only a few times. The CDR3 spells CASSASGTGSYGYTF. The CDR3 bases are TGTGCCAGCAGTGCATCCGGGACAGGGAGTTATGGCTACACCTTC. V gene TRBV6-4 combines with J gene TRBJ1-2, with 9 nucleotides matching TRBD1. Germline-derived CDR1 and CDR2 are MRHNA and SNTAGT. CDR3 size: 15 residues. The V and J ends lost 4 bases and 5 bases, in that order; junction bases with no gene match: 8.

The J gene is TRBJ2-1, the V gene TRBV7-9; 7 positions match TRBD2. The germline gives CDR1 SEHNR, CDR2 FQNEAQ (reference sequence). Trimming removed 6 bases from V and 3 bases from J; junction bases left unmatched: 8. The CDR3 is 15 amino acids. The CDR3 region is CASRFLADFYNEQFF. In nucleotides, the CDR3 is TGTGCCAGCAGATTCCTAGCGGACTTCTACAATGAGCAGTTCTTC.

This clone was counted a few times. V usage is TRBV29-1 and J usage is TRBJ1-2, with D perhaps TRBD1 (6 bases). Trimming cost V 3 bases and J 8 bases, with 16 bases left between them. Germline CDR1 reads SQVTM; CDR2 reads ANQGSEA. There are 13 residues in the CDR3. This chain's CDR3 is CSVEGQGSKGYTF. For the CDR3, the DNA is TGCAGCGTTGAGGGCCAGGGGTCAAAAGGCTACACCTTC.

V usage is TRBV10-3 and J usage is TRBJ1-2, with D tentatively TRBD1 (5 bases). CDR3 size: 13 residues. In germline, CDR1 is ENHRY, CDR2 SYGVKD. The V gene lost 10 bases and the J gene lost 4 bases, with 16 bases spanning the gap. Written as DNA, the CDR3 is TGTGCCACATGCGAAGACAGCGCCTATGGCTACACCTTC. Translating gives CATCEDSAYGYTF.

This chain connects TRBV30 to TRBJ1-3; D is perhaps TRBD1 (5 bases). V lost 2 bases, J lost 2 bases, and 10 bases lay in between. Germline V gene lookup returns CDR1 GTSNPN and CDR2 SVGIG (reference sequence). The CDR3 is made up of 14 amino acids. CDR3 nucleotide sequence: TGTGCCTGGAGTCGGGGGAATGCTGGAAACACCATATATTTT. Its protein is CAWSRGNAGNTIYF.

V gene TRBV6-5 combines with J gene TRBJ1-1, with 7 bases identical to TRBD1. This CDR3 comprises 14 residues. The V segment lost 5 bases and the J segment 4 bases; nucleotides outside the gene matches: 7. Looked up from germline, CDR1 is MNHEY and CDR2 is SVGAGI. This CDR3 reads CASSTGVGITEAFF. CDR3 DNA sequence: TGTGCCAGCAGTACAGGGGTCGGAATCACTGAAGCTTTCTTT.

The chain carries TRBV28 and TRBJ1-1, with unresolved D. CDR1 is MDHEN and CDR2 is SYDVKM in the germline V gene. V was pared by 7 bases and J by 1 base, with 19 bases between. This CDR3 has 16 residues. In nucleotides, the CDR3 is TGTGCCAGCACACCTGCCGGGGTCTCGAGGAACACTGAAGCTTTCTTT. This sequence encodes CASTPAGVSRNTEAFF. Full variable domain (missing parts from reference TRBV28 and TRBJ1-1): DVKVTQSSRYLVKRTGEKVFLECVQDMDHENMFWYRQDPGLGLRLIYFSYDVKMKEKGDIPEGYSVSREKKERFSLILESASTNQTSMYLCASTPAGVSRNTEAFFGQGTRLTVV.

The J gene is TRBJ2-2, the V gene TRBV7-3; TRBD2 is a possible D gene (5 bases). V was cut by 5 bases and J by 4 bases, with 14 bases left in between. Per the germline V gene, CDR1 is SGHTA and CDR2 is FQGTGA. CDR3 length: 15 residues. The CDR3 nucleotides read TGTGCCAGCAGCCCATCGACGGGGAGCACCGGGGAGCTGTTTTTT. It yields the protein CASSPSTGSTGELFF.

The chain carries TRBV7-9 and TRBJ2-7; a possible D gene is TRBD1 (6 bases). The V end was cut by 6 bases, the J end by 4 bases, with 13 bases between. This CDR3 is 13 amino acids long. Germline CDR1 reads SEHNR; CDR2 reads FQNEAQ (reference sequence). CDR3 DNA: TGTGCCAGCAGAACAGGACAGACATACGAGCAGTACTTC. Its protein product is CASRTGQTYEQYF.

J is TRBJ2-7 and V is TRBV25-1, with 9 nucleotides matching TRBD1. The CDR3 covers 14 residues. J was trimmed by 4 bases and V by 6 bases; bases with no gene match: 7. The germline CDR1 and CDR2 sequences are MGHDK and SYGVNS. The CDR3 sequence: CASRGVDRGYEQYF. CDR3 bases: TGTGCCAGCAGGGGGGTTGACAGGGGGTACGAGCAGTACTTC.

This chain links TRBV15 with TRBJ2-3; D not certain. The CDR3 runs to 16 residues. From germline, CDR1 is LNHNV and CDR2 YYDKDF (reference sequence). Trimming stripped 6 bases from V and 1 base from J, with 17 bases between. Here the CDR3 reads CATSLKTTGRTDTQYF. As DNA, the CDR3 is TGTGCCACCAGTCTAAAGACCACTGGGCGCACAGATACGCAGTATTTT.

The genes are TRBV30 and TRBJ1-2, with TRBD1 matching 7 bases. The junction had 14 bases not matched to a gene; V was cut back by 2 bases and J by 8 bases. The CDR3 is made up of 15 amino acids. Germline V CDR1 and CDR2: GTSNPN, SVGIG (reference sequence). The CDR3 DNA follows: TGTGCCTGGAGTTTGACAGGGTTCCCCCTTTTGGGCTACACCTTC. Translating it yields CAWSLTGFPLLGYTF.

This sequence joins TRBV6-4 and TRBJ2-3, with TRBD1 matching 9 bases. V gave up 5 bases and J gave up 4 bases; unmatched junction bases: 4. There are 14 residues in the CDR3. Germline V gene lookup returns CDR1 MRHNA and CDR2 SNTAGT. In DNA, the CDR3 is TGTGCCAGCAGTCGGGACAGGGACGCAGATACGCAGTATTTT. Translating gives CASSRDRDADTQYF.

This chain uses TRBV27 with TRBJ1-1; weak D call: TRBD1 (5 bases). The germline CDR1 and CDR2 sequences are MNHEY and SMNVEV (reference sequence). V gave up 4 bases and J gave up 5 bases, with 14 bases separating them. CDR3 length equals 14 residues. DNA for the CDR3: TGTGCCAGCAGTTCCGCGGGACCGCAGACTGAAGCTTTCTTT. Amino acids: CASSSAGPQTEAFF.

The chain combines TRBV30 with TRBJ1-6; no clear D. Germline CDR1 reads GTSNPN; CDR2 reads SVGIG (reference sequence). This CDR3 has 15 residues. V was pared by 2 bases and J by 0 bases, with 8 bases between. CDR3 in amino acids: CAWSYGSSYNSPLHF. The CDR3 DNA reads TGTGCCTGGAGTTATGGGAGCTCCTATAATTCACCCCTCCACTTT. The full variable domain, its missing parts supplied by reference TRBV30 and TRBJ1-6, is SQTIHQWPATLVQPVGSPLSLECTVEGTSNPNLYWYRQAAGRGLQLLFYSVGIGQISSEVPQNLSASRPQDRQFILSSKKLLLSDSGFYLCAWSYGSSYNSPLHFGNGTRLTVT.

Only a few counts were recorded for this clone. The rearrangement links TRBV5-4 to TRBJ2-5, with 11 bases identical to TRBD2. The CDR3 is 15 residues long. Germline lookup yields CDR1 SGHNT and CDR2 YYREEE (reference sequence). V shed 3 bases and J 2 bases; nucleotides not matched to a gene: 3. The CDR3 is CASSSIAGGQETQYF. CDR3 coding DNA: TGTGCCAGCAGCTCGATAGCGGGGGGGCAAGAGACCCAGTACTTC.

V gene TRBV7-9 combines with J gene TRBJ1-4, with 7 bases matching TRBD1. The length of the CDR3 is 14 residues. The V and J ends lost 6 bases and 4 bases, in that order; junction bases with no gene match: 5. Germline lookup yields CDR1 SEHNR and CDR2 FQNEAQ (reference sequence). For the CDR3, the DNA is TGTGCCAGCAGGACAACAGGGGTTAATGAAAAACTGTTTTTT. Its translation: CASRTTGVNEKLFF.

V gene TRBV5-1 combines with J gene TRBJ1-6; 11 bases line up with TRBD1. The germline V gene has CDR1 SGHRS and CDR2 YFSETQ. J lost 4 bases, V lost 5 bases, and 5 bases had no gene match. This CDR3 contains 16 residues. CDR3 coding DNA: TGCGCCAGCAGGTCCGGGACAGGGGGGTATAATTCACCCCTCCACTTT. It specifies CASRSGTGGYNSPLHF.

Of note for this clone: The sample carries other DNA sequences with the same CDR3. The V and J genes are TRBV19 and TRBJ2-7, with D possibly being TRBD1 (5 bases). Per germline, CDR1 LNHDA and CDR2 SQIVND (reference sequence). The V end lost 3 bases, the J end lost 0 bases, and 12 bases lay between the germline ends. The CDR3 covers 15 residues. The CDR3 nucleotides are TGTGCCAGTAGTATTGGGCAGGGAAACTCCTACGAGCAGTACGTC. It yields the protein CASSIGQGNSYEQYV.

This clone was seen only once. Different DNA sequences within this sample yield the same CDR3. The genes are TRBV19 and TRBJ1-1; D remains unclear. Germline V CDR1 and CDR2: LNHDA, SQIVND (reference sequence). V lost 3 bases and J 0 bases, leaving 8 bases between the germline ends. The CDR3 has 14 residues. The CDR3 bases are TGTGCCAGTAGTATCGGCGGAATGAACACTGAAGCTTTCTTT. Translating it yields CASSIGGMNTEAFF.

J is TRBJ1-4 and V is TRBV5-6; D not certain. Trimming cost V 4 bases and J 0 bases, with 7 bases left between them. Per the germline V gene, CDR1 is SGHDT and CDR2 is YYEEEE. CDR3 length: 14 residues. This CDR3 is CASSLAATNEKLFF. The CDR3 bases are TGTGCCAGCAGCCTAGCCGCAACTAATGAAAAACTGTTTTTT.

The CDR3 loop is CASSPDRIASPLHF. The DNA of the CDR3 is TGTGCCAGCAGTCCGGACAGGATCGCTTCACCCCTCCACTTT. V gene TRBV28 combines with J gene TRBJ1-6, with 7 bases matching TRBD1. The CDR3 has 14 residues. V shed 5 bases, J shed 9 bases, and the junction held 7 bases outside the gene matches. Germline V gene sequence: CDR1 MDHEN, CDR2 SYDVKM.